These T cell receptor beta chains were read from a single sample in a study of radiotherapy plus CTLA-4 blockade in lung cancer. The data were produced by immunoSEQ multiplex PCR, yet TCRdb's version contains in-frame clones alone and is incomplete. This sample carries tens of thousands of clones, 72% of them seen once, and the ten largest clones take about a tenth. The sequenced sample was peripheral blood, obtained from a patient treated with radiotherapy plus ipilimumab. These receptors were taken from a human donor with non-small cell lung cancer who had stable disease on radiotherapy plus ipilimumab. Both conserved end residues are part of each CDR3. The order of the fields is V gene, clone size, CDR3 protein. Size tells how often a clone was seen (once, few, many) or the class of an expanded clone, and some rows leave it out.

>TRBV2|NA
CASTRTGDYYGYTF
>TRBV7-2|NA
CASSFRQGIAGNTIYF
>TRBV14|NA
CASSQAPDRGFNYGYTF
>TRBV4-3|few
CASSPHRDSYEQYF
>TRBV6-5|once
CASSPTGRGAETQYF
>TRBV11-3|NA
CASSFGGATNEKLFF
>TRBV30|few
CAWEQGGGYTF
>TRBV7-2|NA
CASSSFISGGARETQYF
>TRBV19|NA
CASSIYTVSNQPQHF
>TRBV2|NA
CASSLLTNNEQFF
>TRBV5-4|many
CASSPGGTQETQYF
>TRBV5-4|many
CASSSQYGGTNTGELFF
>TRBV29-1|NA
CSGTVSGNTIYF
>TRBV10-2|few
CASNEQGLGTQYF
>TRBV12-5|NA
CASGFSALTGEQYF
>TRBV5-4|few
CASSRSGGAYNEQFF
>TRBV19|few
CASSMNSRIELFF
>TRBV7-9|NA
CASSLGRVQGDEQFF
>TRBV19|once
CASGQGNTGELFF
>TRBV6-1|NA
CASTARVNQPQHF
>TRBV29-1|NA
CSVGGVSGGTQETQYF
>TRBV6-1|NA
CASSEGRGQGLEQYF
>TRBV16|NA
CASSQYRQETQYF
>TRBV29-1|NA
CSAGDETQYF
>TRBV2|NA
CASSDRSEGQPQHF
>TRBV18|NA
CASSPTGFSTDTQYF
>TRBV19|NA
CASSPYLRGTGNYGYTF
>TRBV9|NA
CASSEGTGRIFF